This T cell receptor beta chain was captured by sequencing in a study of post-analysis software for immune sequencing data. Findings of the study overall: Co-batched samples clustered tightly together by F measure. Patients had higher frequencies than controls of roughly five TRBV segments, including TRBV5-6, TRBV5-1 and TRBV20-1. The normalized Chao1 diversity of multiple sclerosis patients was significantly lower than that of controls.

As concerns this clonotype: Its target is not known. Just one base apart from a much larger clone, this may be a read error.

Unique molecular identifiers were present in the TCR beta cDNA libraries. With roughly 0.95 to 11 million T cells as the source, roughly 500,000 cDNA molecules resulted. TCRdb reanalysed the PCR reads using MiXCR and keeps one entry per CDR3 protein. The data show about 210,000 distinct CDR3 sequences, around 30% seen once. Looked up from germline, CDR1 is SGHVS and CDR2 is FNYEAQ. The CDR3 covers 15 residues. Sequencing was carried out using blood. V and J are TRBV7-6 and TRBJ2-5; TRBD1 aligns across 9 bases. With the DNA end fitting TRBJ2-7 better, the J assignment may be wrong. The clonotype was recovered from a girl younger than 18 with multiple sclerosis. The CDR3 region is CAGSLATGGQYEQYF. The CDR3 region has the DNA TGTGCCGGCAGCTTAGCGACAGGGGGTCAGTACGAGCAGTACTTC.